A selection of T cell receptor beta chains follows, all from one sample in a study of blood T cell repertoires in COVID-19. Assay: immunoSEQ multiplex PCR; the TCRdb copy retains only in-frame clones and omits some. The sample shows under 300,000 clones, approximately 85% of them seen only once. Sequencing was done on a sample of peripheral blood. The source is a man aged 50 or older with acute or convalescent COVID-19. The CDR3 runs from the conserved cysteine through the conserved F or W. A D gene is named only where the DNA matches it firmly. The size of a clone is reported for some rows only, either as once, few or many, or as a class for expanded clones.

j_gene,v_gene,d_gene,abundance,CDR3nt,CDR3aa
TRBJ2-5,TRBV29-1,.,.,TGCAGCGTTGATAACCCAGGTCAAGAGACCCAGTACTTC,CSVDNPGQETQYF
TRBJ1-3,TRBV6-5,.,few,TGTGCCAGCAGTTACGACAGGCGAACTGGAAACACCATATATTTT,CASSYDRRTGNTIYF
TRBJ2-7,TRBV12-3/TRBV12-4,.,.,TGTGCCAGCAGTTTATCGGGTTACGAGCAGTACTTC,CASSLSGYEQYF
TRBJ2-6,TRBV4-1,.,.,TGCGCCAGCAGCCCTAGGACGACACAGGGTGCCCTCTCTGGGGCCAACGTCCTGACTTTC,CASSPRTTQGALSGANVLTF
TRBJ2-3,TRBV20-1,TRBD1,few,TGCAGTGCTAGTTGGGACAGGAGCACAGATACGCAGTATTTT,CSASWDRSTDTQYF
TRBJ1-2,TRBV6-4,.,.,TGTGCCAGCAGATCCCGGGACCCAGGGGCTGGCTACACCTTC,CASRSRDPGAGYTF
TRBJ2-1,TRBV7-5,.,.,TGTGCCAGAAGCAGAGTAGCGGGACTACAGTTCTTC,CARSRVAGLQFF
TRBJ2-7,TRBV3-1/TRBV3-2,.,.,TGTGCCAGCAGCCAACAGGGGCCGTTATACTACGAGCAGTACTTC,CASSQQGPLYYEQYF
TRBJ2-6,TRBV21-1,.,.,TGTGCCAGCTACTCGGCTAGAGCCAACGTCCTGACTTTC,CASYSARANVLTF
TRBJ1-3,TRBV7-8,.,.,TGTGCCAGCAGCTTATTATCTGGGCAAAACTCTGGAAACACCATATATTTT,CASSLLSGQNSGNTIYF
TRBJ2-1,TRBV2,TRBD2,.,TGTGCCAGCAAGACTAGCGGGATTGGTGGTGAGCAGTTCTTC,CASKTSGIGGEQFF
TRBJ1-5,TRBV29-1,.,few,TGCAGCGTATTTACAGGGAGAGGCAATCAGCCCCAGCATTTT,CSVFTGRGNQPQHF
TRBJ1-1,TRBV6-5,.,.,TGTGCCAGCAAGACAGTACAGGGGAACACTGAAGCTTTCTTT,CASKTVQGNTEAFF
TRBJ2-7,TRBV5-1,.,.,TGCGCCAGCAGCTTGCTTGCGGGGACGTCCTACGAGCAGTACTTC,CASSLLAGTSYEQYF
TRBJ1-2,TRBV14,TRBD1,.,TGTGCCAGCAGCCGTCCGGGACAGGGGAATGGCTACACCTTC,CASSRPGQGNGYTF
TRBJ2-1,TRBV5-8,.,.,TGTGCCAGCAGCAGAGGACCGGCGACTAGGGAGCAGTTCTTC,CASSRGPATREQFF
TRBJ1-2,TRBV6-5,.,.,TGTGCCAGCGGGCCGTACTATGGCTACACCTTC,CASGPYYGYTF
TRBJ2-5,TRBV4-1,.,.,TGCGCCAGCAGCCTCCGATACAGGGTAGGGCCTGGGAAAGAGACCCAGTACTTC,CASSLRYRVGPGKETQYF
TRBJ2-7,TRBV10-3,TRBD1,.,TGTGCCATCCGTACCGGGACAGGGGCAAATTCCTACGAGCAGTACTTC,CAIRTGTGANSYEQYF
TRBJ2-3,TRBV27,TRBD2,once,TGTGCCAGCAGTCAAAATCGGGGGGTGGATACGCAGTATTTT,CASSQNRGVDTQYF
TRBJ1-5,TRBV18,TRBD1,.,TGTGCCAGCTCACCGTCACAGGGGCGTAGGGGCAATCAGCCCCAGCATTTT,CASSPSQGRRGNQPQHF
TRBJ2-5,TRBV13,TRBD2,.,TGTGCCAGCAGGCAAGCGGGAGGGGGCGAGACCCAGTACTTC,CASRQAGGGETQYF
TRBJ1-5,TRBV25-1,.,.,TGTGCCAGCGGCATATATCAGCCCCAGCATTTT,CASGIYQPQHF
TRBJ2-7,TRBV7-8,TRBD1,.,TGTGCCAGCAGCTTTTCGCCCGGACGAACAGGGACAGGCTACGAGCAGTACTTC,CASSFSPGRTGTGYEQYF
TRBJ1-1,TRBV5-1,TRBD1,.,TGCGCCAGCAGCCCGAGACAGACAGGGGGCACTGAAGCTTTCTTT,CASSPRQTGGTEAFF